Each of the 14 T cell receptor beta chains below was sequenced from the same sample in a study of blood T cell repertoires in COVID-19. TCRdb's copy holds only in-frame clones and misses some; the assay was immunoSEQ multiplex PCR. Of fewer than 250,000 clones in the sample, around 84% were seen once. Sample: peripheral blood. The receptors shown here come from a man younger than 40 with active or convalescent COVID-19.

V gene TRBV3-1 (or the pseudogene TRBV3-2) combines with J gene TRBJ1-6; 12 bases align to TRBD1. Germline assignment: CDR1 LGHDT and CDR2 YNNKEL (reference sequence). J lost 10 bases, V lost 2 bases, and 18 bases had no gene match. The CDR3 is made up of 20 amino acids. CDR3 sequence (DNA): TGTGCCAGCAGCCAATTTTGCACCCGACCGGGACAGGGGGCGCGATCACCCCTCCACTTT. Protein product: CASSQFCTRPGQGARSPLHF.

V and J are TRBV14 and TRBJ1-2; 7 bases align to TRBD1. Germline CDR1 SGHDN, CDR2 FVKESK. Trimming took 4 bases from V and 1 from J; bases not matched to a gene: 12. The CDR3 has 17 amino acids. In DNA form, the CDR3 reads TGTGCCAGCAGCCCCCGGGACAGAGCCTATCTTAACTATGGCTACACCTTC. It translates to CASSPRDRAYLNYGYTF.

The rearrangement uses TRBV19 and TRBJ2-1; 7 bases map to TRBD2. The V segment lost 3 bases and the J segment 7 bases; nucleotides outside the gene matches: 9. There are 15 residues in the CDR3. CDR1 and CDR2 from the germline V gene are LNHDA and SQIVND (reference sequence). The CDR3 sequence is CASSILAGVGNEQFF. The CDR3 DNA is TGTGCCAGTAGTATCTTGGCGGGAGTCGGGAATGAGCAGTTCTTC. The complete variable domain, with remaining parts taken from reference TRBV19 and TRBJ2-1, reads DGGITQSPKYLFRKEGQNVTLSCEQNLNHDAMYWYRQDPGQGLRLIYYSQIVNDFQKGDIAEGYSVSREKKESFPLTVTSAQKNPTAFYLCASSILAGVGNEQFFGPGTRLTVL.

V is TRBV25-1 and J is TRBJ1-5; no reliable D call. The V gene lost 7 bases and the J gene lost 2 bases, with 12 bases spanning the gap. CDR1 is MGHDK, CDR2 SYGVNS, per germline. This CDR3 is built from 14 residues. The CDR3 nucleotides are TGTGCCAGCATACGGTTCGGGGGCAATCAGCCCCAGCATTTT. It is translated as CASIRFGGNQPQHF.

This clone has a single count. The chain links TRBV11-2 to TRBJ1-2; no firm D call. The CDR3 totals 16 residues. CDR1 SGHAT and CDR2 FQNNGV come from the germline V gene. V shed 1 base and J shed 3 bases, with 15 bases lying between them. CDR3 nucleotide sequence: TGTGCCAGCAGCTTAGTCACGGGGAAGAAACACTATGGCTACACCTTC. Translated, it gives CASSLVTGKKHYGYTF.

The V and J genes are TRBV11-3 and TRBJ2-1; 8 bases map to TRBD2. V was pared by 5 bases and J by 2 bases, with 8 bases of the junction left unmatched. This CDR3 comprises 16 residues. Looked up from germline, CDR1 is SGHNT and CDR2 is YENEEA. The CDR3 protein is CASSLGGGGAYNEQFF. CDR3 DNA sequence: TGTGCCAGCAGCCTCGGGGGGGGCGGGGCCTACAATGAGCAGTTCTTC.

Only a few counts were recorded for this clone. CDR3 residues: CASTTRQEINEAFF. In DNA, the CDR3 is TGTGCCAGCACTACCCGACAGGAGATAAATGAAGCTTTCTTT. V usage is TRBV27 and J usage is TRBJ1-1, with D tentatively TRBD1 (6 bases). The CDR3 sequence is 14 residues long. Germline assignment: CDR1 MNHEY and CDR2 SMNVEV (reference sequence). Trimming removed 7 bases from V and 7 bases from J, with 19 bases in between.

The chain joins TRBV5-4 to TRBJ2-3; 8 bases agree with TRBD2. Per the germline V gene, CDR1 is SGHNT and CDR2 is YYREEE (reference sequence). Unmatched junction bases numbered 4, after V lost 5 bases and J lost 2 bases. CDR3 length equals 14 residues. The CDR3 DNA is TGTGCCAGCAGTTATAGCGGGAACACAGATACGCAGTATTTT. As protein: CASSYSGNTDTQYF.

CDR3 region: CASSGTAGGTIYF. In DNA, the CDR3 is TGTGCCAGCAGTGGGACAGCCGGAGGCACCATATATTTT. The chain combines TRBV2 with TRBJ1-3; D may be TRBD1 (6 bases). The germline gives CDR1 SNHLY, CDR2 FYNNEI. This CDR3 is 13 amino acids long. Trimming removed 4 bases from V and 9 bases from J, with 13 bases in between.

The CDR3 DNA sequence: TGTGCCAGCACCGGAAACGGACAGGGAACTTTCTTT. Protein sequence: CASTGNGQGTFF. The V gene is TRBV25-1, the J gene TRBJ1-1, with 8 bases lining up with TRBD1. Germline V gives CDR1 MGHDK, CDR2 SYGVNS. V was pared by 7 bases and J by 12 bases, with 10 bases of the junction left unmatched. The CDR3 is 12 residues long.

This clone was observed once. V usage is TRBV15 and J usage is TRBJ2-1; 8 positions agree with TRBD2. Germline lookup yields CDR1 LNHNV and CDR2 YYDKDF (reference sequence). Unmatched junction bases numbered 10, after V lost 0 bases and J lost 0 bases. The CDR3 has 19 amino acids. The CDR3 spells CATSREIGLAGPSYNEQFF. DNA for the CDR3: TGTGCCACCAGCAGAGAAATCGGGTTAGCGGGACCCTCCTACAATGAGCAGTTCTTC.

The chain employs TRBV15 and TRBJ1-2; D might be TRBD1 (5 bases). The V end was cut by 3 bases, the J end by 0 bases, with 11 bases between. This CDR3 region has 15 residues. CDR1 is LNHNV, CDR2 YYDKDF, per germline (reference sequence). The CDR3 spells CATSREGTPNYGYTF. Here the CDR3 DNA reads TGTGCCACCAGCAGGGAGGGGACTCCTAACTATGGCTACACCTTC.

This clone was seen a handful of times. One end of the junction is discordant with germline, which a read error may explain. This chain uses TRBV6-1 with TRBJ1-1, with D perhaps matching TRBD1 (5 bases). The CDR3 runs to 13 residues. Germline V gene sequence: CDR1 MNHNS, CDR2 SASEGT. The CDR3 spells CASREGAGAEAFF. The CDR3 coding sequence is TGTGCCAGCAGGGAAGGGGCAGGCGCTGAAGCTTTCTTT.

The chain joins TRBV19 to TRBJ1-5; D uncertain. The CDR3 is 16 residues long. CDR1 LNHDA and CDR2 SQIVND come from the germline V gene (reference sequence). Trimming pared 0 bases from V and 2 bases from J, leaving 11 bases between. The CDR3 nucleotides are TGTGCCAGTAGTATAGAGGGGAAGGAGGGCAATCAGCCCCAGCATTTT. Translation gives CASSIEGKEGNQPQHF.